This TCR beta chain was recorded in a study of blood T cell repertoires in COVID-19 (dated by TCRdb to the early 2020s). At the level of the whole study: Samples from collaborators originated in the United States, Italy and Spain and spanned both the acute and convalescent phases of COVID-19. The material from the prospective study consisted of cDNA or gDNA derived from T cells, B-cell-depleted T cells, or PBMCs. Deeply sampled blood TCRbeta repertoires from subjects exposed to, actively infected with, or recovered from COVID-19 were included in the dataset. The repertoires were released in a freely available public database intended as a resource for research on the immune response to SARS-CoV-2. The samples were drawn from two sources: the first 160 participants of the ongoing ImmuneRACE study, and fewer than 1,500 subjects contributed by 6 global collaborators. The sample metadata nearly always contained a de-identified subject ID, COVID-19 status, age in years and sex. Where available, HLA class I and class II types were obtained from metadata supplied by the sample provider rather than from assay-based typing.

Worth noting for this clone: The antigen this receptor binds is unknown. Base quality data are lacking; no much larger clone is found one base away.

The immunoSEQ Assay, a bias-controlled multiplex PCR, was used to amplify TCRbeta CDR3 regions from genomic DNA. For the original study's pipeline: Within the assay, amplification of reference gene primers was used to estimate how many nucleated cells each sample contained. Sequence reads were collapsed and filtered to measure the absolute abundance of every unique TCRbeta CDR3 rearrangement. For each sample, productive Simpson clonality was calculated by taking the square root of Simpson's diversity index across productive rearrangements. The immuneACCESS repertoire file appears here via TCRdb, limited to in-frame rearrangements. These files lack a portion of the clones; in checked studies, under half of the deficit traces to unresolved V genes, and the cause of the others is not known. The V and J calls and clone size are taken from that table; D and trimming were inferred from the DNA. In all, the sample holds under 250,000 clones, and approximately 78% of those were seen once. The biggest ten clones account for over 4% of the sample.

One collaborating source in Seattle enrolled patients while the patients were actively infected and followed the patients over time throughout the course of disease. Whole blood was collected in K2EDTA tubes by collaborating institutions according to the institutions' own protocols. Collaborator samples were shipped for TCRbeta analysis as frozen whole blood, isolated PBMCs, or DNA extracted from either sample type. Broad study findings and their caveats: The quantity of clinical and demographic metadata differed by source and by participant and was supplied without curation.

Sequenced input: peripheral blood. This receptor was taken from a woman in her seventies with COVID-19, enrolled during active disease.

The CDR3 protein sequence reads: CAISSGTLYNEQFF. The nucleotide sequence reads TGTGCCATCAGTTCCGGGACACTGTACAATGAGCAGTTCTTC. This chain is built from TRBV10-3 and TRBJ2-1, and TRBD1 may be the D gene, going by 6 matching bases. V is cut by 5 bases and J by 4 bases, and the space between the germline ends is 12 bases. According to the germline V gene, CDR1 reads ENHRY and CDR2 reads SYGVKD. Counted from cysteine to phenylalanine, this CDR3 has 14 amino acids. Just CDR3 DNA is preserved here, 42 bases in frame from base 1.